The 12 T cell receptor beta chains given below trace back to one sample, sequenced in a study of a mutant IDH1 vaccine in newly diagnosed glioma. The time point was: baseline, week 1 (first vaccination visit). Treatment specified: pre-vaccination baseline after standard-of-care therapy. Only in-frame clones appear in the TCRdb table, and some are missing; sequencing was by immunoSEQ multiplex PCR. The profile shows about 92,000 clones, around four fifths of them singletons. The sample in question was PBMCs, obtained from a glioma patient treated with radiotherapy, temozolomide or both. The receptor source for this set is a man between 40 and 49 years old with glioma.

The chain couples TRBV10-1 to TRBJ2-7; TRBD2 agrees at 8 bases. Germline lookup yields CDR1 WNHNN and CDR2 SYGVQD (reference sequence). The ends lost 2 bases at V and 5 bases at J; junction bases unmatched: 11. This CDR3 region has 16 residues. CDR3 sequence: CASSEVRREEYHEQYF. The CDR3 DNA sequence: TGCGCCAGCAGTGAGGTACGGCGGGAGGAGTACCACGAGCAGTACTTC.

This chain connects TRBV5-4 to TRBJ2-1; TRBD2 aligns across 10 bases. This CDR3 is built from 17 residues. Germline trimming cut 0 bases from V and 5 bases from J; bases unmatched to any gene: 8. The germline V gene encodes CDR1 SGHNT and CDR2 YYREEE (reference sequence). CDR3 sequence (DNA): TGTGCCAGCAGCTTGGCCAGCGGGGGGGCAGTCGACAATGAGCAGTTCTTC. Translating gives CASSLASGGAVDNEQFF.

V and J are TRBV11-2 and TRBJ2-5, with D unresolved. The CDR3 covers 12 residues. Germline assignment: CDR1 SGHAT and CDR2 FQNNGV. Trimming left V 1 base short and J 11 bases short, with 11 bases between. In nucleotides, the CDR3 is TGTGCCAGCAGCTTAGGCCCCCCGGGTCAGTACTTC. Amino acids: CASSLGPPGQYF.

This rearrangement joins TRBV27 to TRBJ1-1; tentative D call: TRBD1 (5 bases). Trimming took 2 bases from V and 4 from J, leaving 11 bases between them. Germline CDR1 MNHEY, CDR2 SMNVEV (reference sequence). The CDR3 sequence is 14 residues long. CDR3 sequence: CASSLVDSFTEAFF. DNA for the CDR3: TGTGCCAGCAGTTTAGTAGACAGTTTCACTGAAGCTTTCTTT.

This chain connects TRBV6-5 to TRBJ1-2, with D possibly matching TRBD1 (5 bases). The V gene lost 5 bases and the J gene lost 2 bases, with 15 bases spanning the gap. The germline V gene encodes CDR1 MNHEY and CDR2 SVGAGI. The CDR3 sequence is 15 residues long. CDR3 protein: CASSTRAGGNYGYTF. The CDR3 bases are TGTGCCAGCAGTACTCGGGCTGGGGGGAACTATGGCTACACCTTC.

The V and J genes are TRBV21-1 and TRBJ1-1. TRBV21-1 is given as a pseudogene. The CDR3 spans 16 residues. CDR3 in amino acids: CASSKALSQTFTEAFF. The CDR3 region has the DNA TGTGCCAGCAGCAAAGCGCTTTCCCAGACTTTTACTGAAGCTTTCTTT.

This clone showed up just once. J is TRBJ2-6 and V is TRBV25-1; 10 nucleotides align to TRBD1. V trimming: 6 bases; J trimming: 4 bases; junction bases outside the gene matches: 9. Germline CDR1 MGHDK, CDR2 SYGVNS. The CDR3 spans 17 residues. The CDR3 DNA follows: TGTGCCAGCAGGGGAGGACAGGGGGTGAACGGGGCCAACGTCCTGACTTTC. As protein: CASRGGQGVNGANVLTF.

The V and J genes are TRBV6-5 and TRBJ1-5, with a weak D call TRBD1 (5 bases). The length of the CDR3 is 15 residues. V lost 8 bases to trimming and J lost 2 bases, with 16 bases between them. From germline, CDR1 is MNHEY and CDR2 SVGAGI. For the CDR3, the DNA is TGTGCCAGCCGCCCCCAGGGAGGCGGCAATCAGCCCCAGCATTTT. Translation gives CASRPQGGGNQPQHF.

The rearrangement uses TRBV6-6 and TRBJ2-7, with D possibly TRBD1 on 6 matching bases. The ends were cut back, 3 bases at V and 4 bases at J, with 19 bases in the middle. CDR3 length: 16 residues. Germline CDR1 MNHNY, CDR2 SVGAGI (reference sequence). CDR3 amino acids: CASSYEGGKVVYEQYF. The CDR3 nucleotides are TGTGCCAGCAGTTATGAAGGGGGAAAGGTTGTATACGAGCAGTACTTC.

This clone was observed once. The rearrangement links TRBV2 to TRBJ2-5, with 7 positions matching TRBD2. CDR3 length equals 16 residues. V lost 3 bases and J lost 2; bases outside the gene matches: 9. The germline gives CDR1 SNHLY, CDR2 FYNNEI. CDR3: CASSEGGVGGQETQYF. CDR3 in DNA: TGTGCCAGCAGTGAGGGAGGAGTGGGAGGGCAAGAGACCCAGTACTTC.

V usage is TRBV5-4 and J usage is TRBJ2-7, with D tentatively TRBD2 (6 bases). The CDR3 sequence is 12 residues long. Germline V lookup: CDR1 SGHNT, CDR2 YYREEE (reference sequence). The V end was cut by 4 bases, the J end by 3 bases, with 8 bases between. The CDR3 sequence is CASSAGGYEQYF. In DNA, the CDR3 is TGTGCCAGCAGCGCCGGGGGCTACGAGCAGTACTTC.

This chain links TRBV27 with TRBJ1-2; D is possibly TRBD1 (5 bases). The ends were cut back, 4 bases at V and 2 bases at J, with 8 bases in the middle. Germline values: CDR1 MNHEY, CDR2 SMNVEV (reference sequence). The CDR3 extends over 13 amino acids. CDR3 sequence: CASSSGGNYGYTF. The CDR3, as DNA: TGTGCCAGCAGTTCGGGGGGGAACTATGGCTACACCTTC.